A selection of T cell receptor beta chains follows, all from one sample in a study of cytotoxic CD8 clonotypes in ibrutinib-treated CLL. Measured with immunoSEQ multiplex PCR; TCRdb has only the in-frame clones, and not every one. The sample carries under 40,000 clones, over 45% recorded once. Sequences were derived from PBMCs, sampled before ibrutinib treatment. These receptors all come from a human donor with chronic lymphocytic leukemia. Each CDR3 is given with its conserved first and last residue. D genes are given only for firm matches. Some rows have no size entry. The others give once, few or many, or a class for an expanded clone.

d_call,j_call,clone_size,v_call,cdr3_nt,cdr3_aa
NA,TRBJ2-3,once,TRBV7-9,TGTGCCAGCAGCTTAACGGACCCCGCAGATACGCAGTATTTT,CASSLTDPADTQYF
NA,TRBJ1-1,NA,TRBV2,TGTGCCAGCAGTGTACAGGGACCCGAAGCTTTCTTT,CASSVQGPEAFF
TRBD2,TRBJ2-5,NA,TRBV6-5,TGTGCCAGCAGACTCTCCGTGGGGGGGTCCTGGACCCAGTACTTC,CASRLSVGGSWTQYF
TRBD2,TRBJ2-1,NA,TRBV4-2,TGTGCCAGCAGCGGACTAGTCATTCGGGAGCAGTTCTTC,CASSGLVIREQFF
NA,TRBJ2-3,NA,TRBV6-4,TGTGCCAGCAGTGACTCGCGAAGCACAGATACGCAGTATTTT,CASSDSRSTDTQYF
NA,TRBJ2-2,few,TRBV2,TGTGCCAGCAGTGAGGGACTCAGGATTACCGGGGAGCTGTTTTTT,CASSEGLRITGELFF
NA,TRBJ2-1,NA,TRBV6-4,TGTGCCAGCAGTTTGATCGGGGGAGAGTACAATGAGCAGTTCTTC,CASSLIGGEYNEQFF
NA,TRBJ1-2,once,TRBV5-1,TGCGCCAGCAGCGTACAGGGTTTCGGGAACTATGGCTACACCTTC,CASSVQGFGNYGYTF
NA,TRBJ1-1,NA,TRBV27,TGTGCCAGCAGTTTAGTCCCTAACACTGAAGCTTTCTTT,CASSLVPNTEAFF
NA,TRBJ2-7,NA,TRBV18,TGTGCCAGCTCACCGGGACCCCAGAAATACGACGAGCAGTACTTC,CASSPGPQKYDEQYF
NA,TRBJ2-2,once,TRBV11-2,TGTGCCAGCAGCTTAGGGCGGGGTTCGACCGGGGAGCTGTTTTTT,CASSLGRGSTGELFF
TRBD2,TRBJ2-3,NA,TRBV2,TGTGCCAGCAACCTGGGACTAGCGAGTAGCACAGATACGCAGTATTTT,CASNLGLASSTDTQYF
TRBD1,TRBJ2-7,NA,TRBV5-6,TGTGCCAGCAGCACAGGGGGCGCGGTATACGAGCAGTACTTC,CASSTGGAVYEQYF
NA,TRBJ2-7,NA,TRBV18,TGTGCCAGCTCACGCAATACGGGGGATTCAGCCGAGCAGTACTTC,CASSRNTGDSAEQYF
NA,TRBJ2-2,NA,TRBV18,TGTGCCAGCTCACCAGCTACGAACACCGGGGAGCTGTTTTTT,CASSPATNTGELFF
TRBD1,TRBJ1-5,many,TRBV7-2,TGTGCCAGCAGCGCCAGGGGGAATCAGCCCCAGCATTTT,CASSARGNQPQHF
TRBD1,TRBJ1-2,NA,TRBV19,TGTGCCAGTAGTATAACCGGGACAGCAACTAACTATGGCTACACCTTC,CASSITGTATNYGYTF
TRBD2,TRBJ2-3,NA,TRBV7-3,TGTGCCAGCAGCTCATCCCCGCTAGCGGGGGGGGGAGATACGCAGTATTTT,CASSSSPLAGGGDTQYF
NA,TRBJ1-1,NA,TRBV28,TGTGCCAGCAGGCTCCTGAACACTGAAGCTTTCTTT,CASRLLNTEAFF
TRBD1,TRBJ1-1,few,TRBV28,TGTGCCAGCAGTGGCCCCGACAGGGTTGGGACTGAAGCTTTCTTT,CASSGPDRVGTEAFF
NA,TRBJ1-1,few,TRBV28,TGTGCCAGCACCCCGGACCGCCGTAGAGCTTTCTTT,CASTPDRRRAFF
NA,TRBJ2-3,few,TRBV11-2,TGTGCCAGCAGCTTCCACCCCTGGGCAGACACAGATACGCAGTATTTT,CASSFHPWADTDTQYF
NA,TRBJ2-1,NA,TRBV5-6,TGTGCCAGCAGCCGACGACTAAGCTCCTACAATGAGCAGTTCTTC,CASSRRLSSYNEQFF
TRBD2,TRBJ2-3,few,TRBV10-3,TGTGCCATCAGTGAGGGGCTAGCGGCCACAGATACGCAGTATTTT,CAISEGLAATDTQYF
TRBD1,TRBJ2-2,NA,TRBV6-4,TGTGCCAGCAGTGCGACAGGGATGTCGACCGGGGAGCTGTTTTTT,CASSATGMSTGELFF
NA,TRBJ2-7,NA,TRBV7-8,TGTGCCAGCAGCCCTCAGGCGTACCTATACGAGCAGTACTTC,CASSPQAYLYEQYF
TRBD2,TRBJ2-3,few,TRBV6-4,TGTGCCAGCAGTGACCCCACACTAGCGCCAAACCTCGGAGATACGCAGTATTTT,CASSDPTLAPNLGDTQYF
NA,TRBJ2-2,few,TRBV19,TGTGCCAGTACCTCCCCCGGTGCCGGGGAGCTGTTTTTT,CASTSPGAGELFF